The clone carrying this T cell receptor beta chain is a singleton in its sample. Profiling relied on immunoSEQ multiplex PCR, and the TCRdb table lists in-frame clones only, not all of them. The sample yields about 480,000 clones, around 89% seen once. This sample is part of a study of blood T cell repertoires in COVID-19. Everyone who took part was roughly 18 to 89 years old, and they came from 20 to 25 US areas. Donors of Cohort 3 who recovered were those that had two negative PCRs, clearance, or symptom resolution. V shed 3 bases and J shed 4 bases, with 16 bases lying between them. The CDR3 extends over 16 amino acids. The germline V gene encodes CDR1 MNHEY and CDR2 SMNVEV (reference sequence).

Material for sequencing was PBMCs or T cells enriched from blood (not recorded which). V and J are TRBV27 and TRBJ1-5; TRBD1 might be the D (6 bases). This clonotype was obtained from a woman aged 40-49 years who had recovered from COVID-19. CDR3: CASSFLSGQGNQPQHF. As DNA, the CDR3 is TGTGCCAGCAGTTTCCTATCCGGGCAGGGGAATCAGCCCCAGCATTTT.